The 29 T cell receptor beta chains reported below all come from one sample, sequenced in a study of OX40 agonist ivuxolimab in advanced cancers. TCRdb's table, derived via immunoSEQ multiplex PCR, lists solely in-frame clones and lacks some. The data contain approximately 28,000 clones, about nine tenths of them singletons. The source material was CD4+ or CD8+ T cells sorted from blood, sampled in a trial of the OX40 agonist ivuxolimab. All receptors come from an adult with an advanced solid tumor such as melanoma, head and neck, liver or kidney cancer.

This chain joins TRBV19 and TRBJ1-3; D remains unclear. CDR1 and CDR2 from the germline V gene are LNHDA and SQIVND (reference sequence). V lost 5 bases and J 8 bases, leaving 7 bases between the germline ends. The CDR3 sequence is 11 residues long. CDR3 sequence: CASSLGDTIYF. DNA for the CDR3: TGTGCCAGTAGTCTCGGGGACACCATATATTTT.

This chain uses TRBV5-1 with TRBJ2-1, with a tentative D call TRBD2 (5 bases). The V gene's germline CDR1 is SGHRS and CDR2 YFSETQ. This CDR3 is 16 amino acids long. Trimming took off 4 bases at V and 7 bases at J, with 21 bases between the two ends. CDR3 amino acids: CASSPDGSGMGNEQFF. Written as DNA, the CDR3 is TGCGCCAGCAGCCCCGACGGTTCGGGAATGGGGAATGAGCAGTTCTTC.

V gene TRBV23-1 combines with J gene TRBJ2-7; 10 positions match TRBD2. TRBV23-1 is given ORF status, its function remaining uncertain. The CDR3 contains 16 residues. Germline trimming cut 6 bases from V and 1 base from J; bases unmatched to any gene: 9. DNA of the CDR3: TGCGCCAGCAGCGACGCTAGCGGGAGAAGGTCCTACGAGCAGTACTTC. As protein: CASSDASGRRSYEQYF.

This sequence joins TRBV28 and TRBJ1-2; perhaps TRBD1 as D (6 bases). CDR3 size: 15 residues. V was cut by 7 bases and J by 4 bases, with 19 bases left in between. From germline, CDR1 is MDHEN and CDR2 SYDVKM. The CDR3 here is CASNTYSTTGYGYTF. CDR3 nucleotide sequence: TGTGCCAGCAACACTTATTCTACGACAGGCTATGGCTACACCTTC.

By share of the sample, this clone is medium-sized. Mismatch with germline at one junction end may stem from a read error. This chain joins TRBV27 and TRBJ1-2, with a weak D call TRBD1 (5 bases). Germline-derived CDR1 and CDR2 are MNHEY and SMNVEV (reference sequence). CDR3 length: 15 residues. CDR3 nucleotide sequence: TGTGCCAGCCGTTTTGGGGGTGGAGTTGCCCTCGGCTACACCTTC. Its protein product is CASRFGGGVALGYTF.

This chain connects TRBV6-5 to TRBJ2-7; D ambiguous. Germline CDR1 MNHEY, CDR2 SVGAGI. Trimming cost V 0 bases and J 0 bases, with 9 bases left between them. CDR3 length: 15 residues. CDR3 loop: CASSYSRLISYEQYF. In nucleotides, the CDR3 is TGTGCCAGCAGTTACTCGAGACTGATCTCCTACGAGCAGTACTTC.

This clone occurred once. The chain is built from TRBV5-1 and TRBJ1-1; D perhaps matches TRBD1 (5 bases). Between the trimmed V and J ends, which lost 4 bases and 1 base, there was a span of 8 bases. The germline V gene has CDR1 SGHRS and CDR2 YFSETQ. The CDR3 runs 13 residues. The CDR3 loop is CASSGGSNTEAFF. CDR3 nucleotide sequence: TGCGCCAGCAGCGGGGGATCGAACACTGAAGCTTTCTTT. The complete variable domain, with remaining parts taken from reference TRBV5-1 and TRBJ1-1, reads KAGVTQTPRYLIKTRGQQVTLSCSPISGHRSVSWYQQTPGQGLQFLFEYFSETQRNKGNFPGRFSGRQFSNSRSEMNVSTLELGDSALYLCASSGGSNTEAFFGQGTRLTVV.

The gene calls are TRBV7-3 and TRBJ2-2; 10 bases fit TRBD2. The CDR3 consists of 16 residues. Germline CDR1 SGHTA, CDR2 FQGTGA. Trimming at V came to 3 bases and at J to 4 bases, leaving 5 bases not matched to a gene. This chain's CDR3 is CASSFSGRPATGELFF. As DNA, the CDR3 is TGTGCCAGCAGCTTTAGCGGGAGGCCGGCCACCGGGGAGCTGTTTTTT.

This clone was seen just once. The CDR3 DNA is TGTGCCAGCAGCTTAGGGGCGGGAGCCTCCGAGCAGTACTTC. Its translation is CASSLGAGASEQYF. The chain carries TRBV13 and TRBJ2-7; 7 nucleotides align to TRBD2. This CDR3 spans 14 amino acids. V gave up 0 bases and J gave up 6 bases; unmatched junction bases: 5. The germline gives CDR1 PRHDT, CDR2 FYEKMQ (reference sequence).

The genes are TRBV6-1 and TRBJ2-7; D remains ambiguous. Germline CDR1 reads MNHNS; CDR2 reads SASEGT. V lost 5 bases and J lost 3, with 17 bases in between. This CDR3 spans 15 amino acids. The CDR3 DNA reads as TGTGCCAGCAGTCCCGTCGGATACGAGGTCTACGAGCAGTACTTC. The encoded protein is CASSPVGYEVYEQYF.

V usage is TRBV19 and J usage is TRBJ2-1; no firm D call. The germline gives CDR1 LNHDA, CDR2 SQIVND (reference sequence). V gave up 0 bases and J gave up 9 bases, with 12 bases separating them. The CDR3 length is 14 residues. CDR3 sequence (DNA): TGTGCCAGTAGTATAGATCTCGAGCTGGCTGAGCAGTTCTTC. This encodes CASSIDLELAEQFF.

The chain links TRBV5-8 to TRBJ2-5; D is possibly TRBD1 (5 bases). The CDR3 contains 17 residues. Germline-derived CDR1 and CDR2 are SGHTS and YDEGEE. Trimming took 3 bases from V and 7 from J, leaving 25 bases between them. The CDR3 spells CASSSKQDVLSLGTQYF. The CDR3 bases are TGTGCCAGCAGCTCTAAACAGGACGTATTATCCTTGGGGACCCAGTACTTC.

The chain joins TRBV29-1 to TRBJ1-3, with D maybe TRBD1 (5 bases). With 3 bases removed from V and 0 bases from J, the gap between germline ends came to 9 bases. The germline gives CDR1 SQVTM, CDR2 ANQGSEA. The CDR3 runs 14 residues. CDR3 sequence: CSVEGGDSGNTIYF. CDR3 nucleotide sequence: TGCAGCGTTGAGGGGGGAGACTCTGGAAACACCATATATTTT.

This chain uses TRBV27 with TRBJ2-2, with D possibly TRBD1 on 7 matching bases. CDR3 length: 14 residues. The ends were cut back, 5 bases at V and 6 bases at J, with 13 bases in the middle. Looked up from germline, CDR1 is MNHEY and CDR2 is SMNVEV (reference sequence). This chain's CDR3 is CASSTGDSPGELFF. CDR3 sequence (DNA): TGTGCCAGCAGTACAGGGGACTCTCCCGGGGAGCTGTTTTTT.

The chain links TRBV19 to TRBJ1-2; possible D gene TRBD1, 5 bases. The CDR3 has 13 amino acids. Germline CDR1 is LNHDA and CDR2 is SQIVND (reference sequence). V was shortened by 3 bases and J by 7 bases, with 12 bases between the two germline ends. The CDR3 DNA follows: TGTGCCAGTAGTATGGGGGGTAACGCTGGCTACACCTTC. Its protein is CASSMGGNAGYTF.

The rearrangement uses TRBV6-5 and TRBJ1-2, with unresolved D. Germline V gene data show CDR1 as MNHEY and CDR2 as SVGAGI. Trimming cost V 2 bases and J 7 bases, with 5 bases left between them. The CDR3 consists of 11 residues. The CDR3 DNA reads as TGTGCCAGCAGTTACGGACGTGGCTACACCTTC. This codes for CASSYGRGYTF.

The chain carries TRBV7-9 and TRBJ2-5, with TRBD1 matching over 8 bases. CDR3 length equals 16 residues. CDR1 is SEHNR, CDR2 FQNEAQ, per germline (reference sequence). V lost 4 bases and J lost 3; bases outside the gene matches: 10. The DNA for the CDR3 is TGTGCCAGCAGCTCCGGATACAGGGGGGCAGAAGAGACCCAGTACTTC. This encodes CASSSGYRGAEETQYF.

The V call is TRBV7-3, the J call TRBJ2-7; D assignment may be TRBD1 or TRBD2 (6 bases each). The CDR3 has 17 residues. The V gene's germline CDR1 is SGHTA and CDR2 FQGTGA. Trimming took 2 bases from V and 4 from J, leaving 21 bases between them. The CDR3: CASSLAWRGRGEYEQYF. The DNA of the CDR3 is TGTGCCAGCAGCTTAGCCTGGAGGGGCAGGGGCGAGTACGAGCAGTACTTC.

This chain links TRBV7-9 with TRBJ1-2; D call uncertain. The CDR3 length is 13 residues. Germline assignment: CDR1 SEHNR and CDR2 FQNEAQ (reference sequence). V lost 1 base to trimming and J lost 7 bases, with 10 bases between them. CDR3 sequence: CASSLGGIGGYTF. The CDR3 DNA is TGTGCCAGCAGCTTAGGGGGAATAGGTGGCTACACCTTC.

The genes are TRBV30 and TRBJ1-2; D is ambiguous. The V end was cut by 0 bases, the J end by 5 bases, with 4 bases between. This CDR3 is built from 11 residues. Germline loops: CDR1 GTSNPN, CDR2 SVGIG (reference sequence). CDR3 nucleotides: TGTGCCTGGAGTGTGGAGTATGGCTACACCTTC. Residues: CAWSVEYGYTF.

The chain links TRBV2 to TRBJ2-1; 16 positions agree with TRBD2. The CDR3 consists of 15 residues. The germline V gene encodes CDR1 SNHLY and CDR2 FYNNEI. With 6 bases clipped from V and 10 bases from J, the junction kept 6 bases outside the gene matches. The CDR3, as DNA: TGTGCCAGCAGGGCCGGGACTAGCGGGGGGGCGGAGCAGTTCTTC. This codes for CASRAGTSGGAEQFF.

This chain links TRBV4-1 with TRBJ1-1; D ambiguous. Germline V gene lookup returns CDR1 MGHRA and CDR2 YSYEKL. Deletions cut 0 bases from V and 4 bases from J, with 9 bases between. The CDR3 runs to 14 residues. This CDR3 reads CASSQDGRGTEAFF. For the CDR3, the DNA is TGCGCCAGCAGCCAAGATGGGAGAGGCACTGAAGCTTTCTTT.

This chain uses TRBV25-1 with TRBJ2-7; TRBD1 is a possible D gene (5 bases). The CDR3 sequence is 14 residues long. Germline assignment: CDR1 MGHDK and CDR2 SYGVNS. Between the trimmed V and J ends, which lost 2 bases and 2 bases, there was a span of 10 bases. The CDR3 bases are TGTGCCAGCAGTGAAAAGGGGAATGCCTACGAGCAGTACTTC. This sequence encodes CASSEKGNAYEQYF.

V usage is TRBV6-5 and J usage is TRBJ2-2; 8 nucleotides line up with TRBD1. The CDR3 spans 15 residues. V was pared by 7 bases and J by 6 bases, with 10 bases of the junction left unmatched. Germline CDR1 is MNHEY and CDR2 is SVGAGI. The CDR3 sequence: CASKHQLTGAGELFF. In DNA form, the CDR3 reads TGTGCCAGCAAGCACCAACTGACAGGGGCCGGGGAGCTGTTTTTT.

V is TRBV7-8 and J is TRBJ2-7, with TRBD1 as a possible D gene (5 bases). The V gene lost 5 bases and the J gene lost 0 bases, with 8 bases spanning the gap. Per the germline V gene, CDR1 is SGHVS and CDR2 is FQNEAQ. The CDR3 is made up of 13 amino acids. The CDR3 protein is CASSTTGSYEQYF. The CDR3 nucleotides are TGTGCCAGCAGCACAACAGGCTCCTACGAGCAGTACTTC. Looking up the rest from reference TRBV7-8 and TRBJ2-7 gives the full variable domain: GAGVSQSPRYKVAKRGQDVALRCDPISGHVSLFWYQQALGQGPEFLTYFQNEAQLDKSGLPSDRFFAERPEGSVSTLKIQRTQQEDSAVYLCASSTTGSYEQYFGPGTRLTVT.

The DNA for the CDR3 is TGTGCCAGCAGTTCTCCTGGACGGACCTGGGGAGAAAAACTGTTTTTT. Residues: CASSSPGRTWGEKLFF. This chain joins TRBV28 and TRBJ1-4, with D hard to call. This CDR3 region has 16 residues. Germline assignment: CDR1 MDHEN and CDR2 SYDVKM. Trimming cost V 4 bases and J 8 bases, with 20 bases left between them.

The chain couples TRBV28 to TRBJ1-6, with D tentatively TRBD1 (5 bases). Between the trimmed V and J ends, which lost 3 bases and 12 bases, there was a span of 18 bases. The CDR3 has 15 residues. Germline assignment: CDR1 MDHEN and CDR2 SYDVKM. The CDR3 region is CASSFPQDVAGPLHF. CDR3 in DNA: TGTGCCAGCAGTTTCCCACAGGACGTCGCGGGACCCCTCCACTTT.

The chain links TRBV27 to TRBJ2-3, with 12 bases identical to TRBD2. The CDR3 consists of 16 residues. Germline V CDR1 and CDR2: MNHEY, SMNVEV (reference sequence). V shed 6 bases and J 2 bases; nucleotides not matched to a gene: 6. CDR3 DNA: TGTGCCAGCAGCTTAAGGACTAGCGGGGACACAGATACGCAGTATTTT. It specifies CASSLRTSGDTDTQYF.

CDR3 sequence reads: CASSQPKDGVYGYTF. DNA for the CDR3: TGTGCCAGCAGCCAACCCAAAGACGGTGTCTATGGCTACACCTTC. The genes are TRBV7-2 and TRBJ1-2; D ambiguous. CDR1 and CDR2 from the germline V gene are SGHTA and FQGNSA. The CDR3 spans 15 residues. With 5 bases removed from V and 4 bases from J, the gap between germline ends came to 17 bases.